In its sample, the clone carrying this T cell receptor beta chain was seen a few times. These data belong to a study of cytomegalovirus exposure and HLA in healthy donors. The primer mix had 60 Vbeta and 13 Jbeta primers. Sequenced by immunoSEQ multiplex PCR; TCRdb stores in-frame clones only, minus some. Of around 150,000 clones listed, approximately 10% were seen once; the top ten hold about 7.5%. V shed 4 bases, J shed 11 bases, and the junction held 7 bases outside the gene matches. CDR3 size: 14 residues. Germline values: CDR1 SGHTA, CDR2 FQGNSA. This receptor was taken from a woman aged 40 to 55 in good health and CMV-seropositive. This chain links TRBV7-2 with TRBJ1-6; TRBD1 matches at 8 bases. What was sequenced was PBMCs. The CDR3 sequence: CASSSGQGGTPLHF. The CDR3 DNA reads as TGTGCCAGCAGCTCAGGACAGGGAGGGACACCCCTCCACTTT.